These 30 T cell receptor beta chains share one sample of origin, sequenced in a study of shared clonotypes between healthy human individuals (dated by TCRdb to 2020 to 2022). Library method: the immunoSEQ multiplex PCR assay. In TCRdb, the immuneACCESS table is reduced to in-frame sequences with V and J assigned. These tables do not hold every clone; where another copy was compared, an unresolved V gene accounts for under half, and the others remain unexplained. The sample data list about 1.1 million clones, and approximately 80% of these were observed just once. 0.89% of the sample is taken by the ten largest. Sample: memory CD4+ T cells from PBMCs. According to the study, the label for this sample's cell subset or site signals: CD45RA-negative fraction. These receptors were taken from a man younger than 35 in good health. Some clones in this sample may be carry-over from other donors' samples.

The chain employs TRBV21-1 and TRBJ2-5. TRBV21-1 is a pseudogene locus. The CDR3 extends over 13 amino acids. CDR3 in amino acids: CASSKKMGETQYF. The CDR3 DNA follows: TGTGCCAGCAGCAAAAAGATGGGGGAGACCCAGTACTTC.

In this sample, this clone turned up a few times. The V gene is TRBV6-5, the J gene TRBJ2-5, with 7 bases that match TRBD1. CDR1 MNHEY and CDR2 SVGAGI come from the germline V gene. V trimming: 5 bases; J trimming: 0 bases; junction bases outside the gene matches: 6. This CDR3 spans 15 amino acids. CDR3 sequence reads: CASSRGTAYQETQYF. CDR3 nucleotide sequence: TGTGCCAGCAGTCGTGGGACAGCCTACCAAGAGACCCAGTACTTC.

J is TRBJ2-1 and V is TRBV5-1; D uncertain. V lost 7 bases and J 6 bases, leaving 17 bases between the germline ends. CDR3 length equals 14 residues. CDR1 SGHRS and CDR2 YFSETQ come from the germline V gene. The CDR3 is CASFKGSERNEQFF. The CDR3 DNA reads as TGCGCCAGCTTTAAGGGCAGTGAGCGCAATGAGCAGTTCTTC.

This clone was detected only once. The chain has TRBV7-6 and TRBJ2-2; 9 positions match TRBD2. The V gene end was trimmed by 5 bases and the J gene end by 0 bases; junction bases not matched to a gene: 7. CDR1 and CDR2 from the germline V gene are SGHVS and FNYEAQ. The CDR3 covers 17 residues. This chain's CDR3 is CASSLLLAGPNTGELFF. The CDR3, as DNA: TGTGCCAGCAGCCTTCTACTAGCGGGTCCGAACACCGGGGAGCTGTTTTTT.

The chain uses TRBV9 and TRBJ2-2; D not resolved. This CDR3 comprises 15 residues. The germline CDR1 and CDR2 sequences are SGDLS and YYNGEE. V was cut by 0 bases and J by 1 base, with 7 bases left in between. The CDR3 is CASSVASQNTGELFF. CDR3 in DNA: TGTGCCAGCAGCGTAGCGTCGCAGAACACCGGGGAGCTGTTTTTT.

The CDR3 DNA sequence: TGCGCCAGCAGCGGACAGGGGAAGGACACCGGGGAGCTGTTTTTT. This encodes CASSGQGKDTGELFF. The chain carries TRBV4-1 and TRBJ2-2; 9 bases align to TRBD1. Trimming cost V 5 bases and J 3 bases; bases outside gene matches: 4. The CDR3 has 15 amino acids. Germline CDR1 and CDR2: MGHRA and YSYEKL.

This sequence joins TRBV7-2 and TRBJ2-7; 12 bases align to TRBD2. Losses at the gene ends were 5 bases for V and 2 bases for J; bases not matched to a gene: 4. Germline values: CDR1 SGHTA, CDR2 FQGNSA. The CDR3 covers 15 residues. Written as DNA, the CDR3 is TGTGCCAGCAGCCCCCGGACTAGCGGGACCTACGAGCAGTACTTC. Protein product: CASSPRTSGTYEQYF. The full variable domain, rest sourced from reference TRBV7-2 and TRBJ2-7, is GAGVSQSPSNKVTEKGKDVELRCDPISGHTALYWYRQSLGQGLEFLIYFQGNSAPDKSGLPSDRFSAERTGGSVSTLTIQRTQQEDSAVYLCASSPRTSGTYEQYFGPGTRLTVT.

The rearrangement uses TRBV6-1 and TRBJ1-3; 8 nucleotides align to TRBD1. The CDR3 is 16 amino acids. V was clipped by 5 bases and J by 2 bases; unmatched bases: 8. Germline V gene sequence: CDR1 MNHNS, CDR2 SASEGT. The CDR3 spells CASSQGQGRTGNTIYF. CDR3 nucleotide sequence: TGTGCCAGCAGTCAAGGACAGGGTAGGACTGGAAACACCATATATTTT.

The chain recombines TRBV7-6 with TRBJ2-7, with 8 bases that match TRBD2. Trimming removed 4 bases from V and 5 bases from J; junction bases left unmatched: 4. This CDR3 is built from 13 residues. Per the germline V gene, CDR1 is SGHVS and CDR2 is FNYEAQ. Written as DNA, the CDR3 is TGTGCCAGCAGCTCGACTAGCGCCCACGAGCAGTACTTC. Its translation is CASSSTSAHEQYF.

The chain recombines TRBV6-5 with TRBJ1-2, with D unresolved. Trimming left V 0 bases short and J 2 bases short, with 7 bases between. Germline CDR1 is MNHEY and CDR2 is SVGAGI. This CDR3 spans 14 amino acids. Here the CDR3 DNA reads TGTGCCAGCAGTTACTCGACAAGAAACTATGGCTACACCTTC. This encodes CASSYSTRNYGYTF.

This rearrangement joins TRBV2 to TRBJ1-2; D is possibly TRBD1 (6 bases). The length of the CDR3 is 15 residues. The germline CDR1 and CDR2 sequences are SNHLY and FYNNEI. V gave up 3 bases and J gave up 4 bases, with 15 bases separating them. The CDR3 sequence is CASSENTGSSYGYTF. The CDR3 DNA sequence: TGTGCCAGCAGTGAGAATACAGGGTCTAGCTATGGCTACACCTTC. Full variable domain (remainder filled in from reference TRBV2 and TRBJ1-2): EPEVTQTPSHQVTQMGQEVILRCVPISNHLYFYWYRQILGQKVEFLVSFYNNEISEKSEIFDDQFSVERPDGSNFTLKIRSTKLEDSAMYFCASSENTGSSYGYTFGSGTRLTVV.

The rearrangement uses TRBV7-9 and TRBJ1-2, with TRBD1 matching over 12 bases. This CDR3 has 16 residues. From germline, CDR1 is SEHNR and CDR2 FQNEAQ (reference sequence). The V segment lost 3 bases and the J segment 1 base; nucleotides outside the gene matches: 3. DNA of the CDR3: TGTGCCAGCAGCTTGGGACAGGGGGCGGGTAACTATGGCTACACCTTC. As protein: CASSLGQGAGNYGYTF.

A remark on this clone: This likely traces to a read error, being one base from a far larger clone. The V and J genes are TRBV5-1 and TRBJ1-5, with 7 positions matching TRBD1. Germline V gene data show CDR1 as SGHRS and CDR2 as YFSETQ. This CDR3 region has 15 residues. The CDR3 DNA is TGCGCCAGCAGCTTGGAGGGGGCTCGTGGTCAGCCCAAGCATTTT. It specifies CASSLEGARGQPKHF. Full variable domain (missing parts from reference TRBV5-1 and TRBJ1-5): KAGVTQTPRYLIKTRGQQVTLSCSPISGHRSVSWYQQTPGQGLQFLFEYFSETQRNKGNFPGRFSGRQFSNSRSEMNVSTLELGDSALYLCASSLEGARGQPKHFGDGTRLSIL.

This clone was found once. The chain has TRBV19 and TRBJ2-7, with TRBD2 identical over 10 bases. The V segment lost 5 bases and the J segment 0 bases; nucleotides outside the gene matches: 4. From germline, CDR1 is LNHDA and CDR2 SQIVND (reference sequence). The CDR3 spans 15 residues. CDR3 region: CASSSSSGSSYEQYF. As DNA, the CDR3 is TGTGCCAGTAGTTCCTCTAGCGGGAGCTCCTACGAGCAGTACTTC.

The V gene is TRBV5-1, the J gene TRBJ2-1; 12 bases align to TRBD2. V lost 4 bases to trimming and J lost 10 bases; unmatched junction nucleotides: 15. The germline gives CDR1 SGHRS, CDR2 YFSETQ. The CDR3 totals 17 residues. CDR3 coding DNA: TGCGCCAGCAGCCTTCGGGCTAGCGGGAGGGCCGGAGGGGAGCAGTTCTTC. It yields the protein CASSLRASGRAGGEQFF.

In this sample, this clone turned up many times. The chain couples TRBV21-1 to TRBJ1-1; the DNA was not compared with TRBD1, the D call given in the table. TRBV21-1 is an annotated pseudogene. This CDR3 contains 15 residues. In nucleotides, the CDR3 is TGTGCCAGCAGCAAAACCCCGTCTACAGGCACTGAAGCTTTCTTT. This encodes CASSKTPSTGTEAFF.

In regard to this clone: A far more abundant clone sits one base away, making this likely a read error. This same CDR3 is encoded by further DNA sequences in the sample. The chain uses TRBV4-1 and TRBJ1-1, with D unresolved. The CDR3 runs 14 residues. Deletions cut 2 bases from V and 3 bases from J, with 10 bases between. Per germline, CDR1 MGHRA and CDR2 YSYEKL. CDR3 nucleotide sequence: TGCGCCAGCAGCCAAAGGACGGGTTACACTGAAGCTTTCTTT. Encoded protein: CASSQRTGYTEAFF.

The rearrangement uses TRBV10-3 and TRBJ2-5; TRBD2 matches 9 bases. CDR1 and CDR2 (germline): ENHRY, SYGVKD. The CDR3 runs to 15 residues. With 4 bases clipped from V and 5 bases from J, the junction kept 8 bases outside the gene matches. Here the CDR3 reads CAISVRAGGGETQYF. The DNA of the CDR3 is TGTGCCATCAGTGTGCGAGCGGGAGGTGGGGAGACCCAGTACTTC.

A note on this clone: This sample includes further DNA sequences coding for the same CDR3. V usage is TRBV6-1 and J usage is TRBJ2-5; the D is unclear. The CDR3 has 12 residues. Germline lookup yields CDR1 MNHNS and CDR2 SASEGT. Trimming removed 6 bases at V and 4 bases at J, with 9 bases between. The CDR3 is CASSPQVETQYF. DNA of the CDR3: TGTGCCAGCAGCCCTCAGGTAGAGACCCAGTACTTC.

Regarding this clone: Other DNA sequences from this sample encode an identical CDR3 as well. CDR3 loop: CASSGQLNQPQHF. The CDR3 region has the DNA TGTGCCAGCAGTGGACAGCTCAATCAGCCCCAGCATTTT. The chain is built from TRBV6-1 and TRBJ1-5; weak D call: TRBD1 (5 bases). Per the germline V gene, CDR1 is MNHNS and CDR2 is SASEGT. The CDR3 runs to 13 residues. Deletions cut 4 bases from V and 3 bases from J, with 7 bases between.

This clone occurred once. The chain joins TRBV7-2 to TRBJ2-5; tentatively, D is TRBD2 (6 bases). With 0 bases removed from V and 2 bases from J, the gap between germline ends came to 22 bases. Germline-derived CDR1 and CDR2 are SGHTA and FQGNSA. The length of the CDR3 is 19 residues. CDR3 sequence (DNA): TGTGCCAGCAGCTTAGCGTGGGGCGGGGTACGGGGTCTACAAGAGACCCAGTACTTC. It translates to CASSLAWGGVRGLQETQYF.

CDR3 nucleotides: TGTGCCAGCAGCTTTGGAGGGACAGATACGCAGTATTTT. It codes for CASSFGGTDTQYF. V usage is TRBV5-4 and J usage is TRBJ2-3; tentatively, D is TRBD2 (6 bases). The CDR3 is 13 residues long. V lost 2 bases and J lost 3, with 7 bases in between. CDR1 SGHNT and CDR2 YYREEE come from the germline V gene (reference sequence).

The rearrangement uses TRBV6-5 and TRBJ2-7; TRBD1 might be the D (6 bases). The CDR3 runs 15 residues. From germline, CDR1 is MNHEY and CDR2 SVGAGI. Trimming removed 2 bases from V and 6 bases from J, with 17 bases in between. CDR3 loop: CASSYTLDSQAEQYF. The CDR3, as DNA: TGTGCCAGCAGTTACACGTTGGACAGTCAGGCCGAGCAGTACTTC.

The chain carries TRBV2 and TRBJ2-7; D uncertain. Trimming removed 6 bases at V and 2 bases at J, with 14 bases between. The V gene's germline CDR1 is SNHLY and CDR2 FYNNEI. The CDR3 is 14 amino acids. CDR3 protein: CASSGRTVPYEQYF. CDR3 coding DNA: TGTGCCAGCAGCGGAAGGACGGTCCCCTACGAGCAGTACTTC.

V gene TRBV9 combines with J gene TRBJ1-2; TRBD1 agrees at 9 bases. The length of the CDR3 is 17 residues. Germline V gene lookup returns CDR1 SGDLS and CDR2 YYNGEE. The junction had 10 bases not matched to a gene; V was cut back by 4 bases and J by 0 bases. The DNA of the CDR3 is TGTGCCAGCAGCCCACGACAGGGGGGCAAAGCTAACTATGGCTACACCTTC. It specifies CASSPRQGGKANYGYTF.

This clone has only one observation. This chain links TRBV29-1 with TRBJ2-5, with D possibly TRBD2 on 6 matching bases. This CDR3 is built from 12 residues. Trimming pared 4 bases from V and 5 bases from J, leaving 11 bases between. Per the germline V gene, CDR1 is SQVTM and CDR2 is ANQGSEA. The chain's CDR3 is CSVGGAGETQYF. In nucleotides, the CDR3 is TGCAGCGTTGGCGGGGCGGGGGAGACCCAGTACTTC.

This clone was detected once. Other DNA sequences in this sample translate to the same CDR3. This chain uses TRBV15 with TRBJ1-2, with D perhaps matching TRBD1 (5 bases). CDR3 size: 13 residues. Deletions cut 1 base from V and 4 bases from J, with 7 bases between. Germline V CDR1 and CDR2: LNHNV, YYDKDF (reference sequence). CDR3 amino acids: CATSRGGGYGYTF. The CDR3 DNA reads as TGTGCCACCAGCAGAGGGGGCGGCTATGGCTACACCTTC.

The CDR3 DNA follows: TGTGCCAGCAGCCAAAGGCGGGTTGGCAATCAGCCCCAGCATTTT. Residues: CASSQRRVGNQPQHF. This chain links TRBV7-2 with TRBJ1-5; unclear D gene. Germline CDR1 is SGHTA and CDR2 is FQGNSA. The CDR3 extends over 15 amino acids. V dropped 5 bases and J dropped 2 bases, with 13 bases sitting between them.

The chain uses TRBV19 and TRBJ2-2; 13 bases align to TRBD2. Trimming took 3 bases from V and 4 from J; bases not matched to a gene: 14. There are 20 residues in the CDR3. Germline-derived CDR1 and CDR2 are LNHDA and SQIVND (reference sequence). The CDR3 coding sequence is TGTGCCAGTAGTATGAGGGGTAAGAGACTAGCGGGAGGAGTCACCGGGGAGCTGTTTTTT. Translated, it gives CASSMRGKRLAGGVTGELFF.

This sequence joins TRBV5-1 and TRBJ2-1; D perhaps matches TRBD2 (6 bases). CDR3 length: 16 amino acids. Between the trimmed V and J ends, which lost 1 base and 4 bases, there was a span of 15 bases. Germline values: CDR1 SGHRS, CDR2 YFSETQ. CDR3 coding DNA: TGCGCCAGCAGCTTGAGCGCGGGAAGAGGGTACAATGAGCAGTTCTTC. It specifies CASSLSAGRGYNEQFF.